The text below deals with one T cell receptor beta chain. The table came from immunoSEQ multiplex PCR; TCRdb's copy has only in-frame clones and leaves some out. The top ten hold around 2.5% of the sample, which has thousands of clones, 75% to 95% seen once. These data are taken from a study of tumor T cells in aggressive B-cell lymphoma. Trimming took 0 bases from V and 7 from J, leaving 13 bases between them. The germline V gene has CDR1 LNHNV and CDR2 YYDKDF (reference sequence). The CDR3 sequence is 15 residues long. The origin of this receptor is an adult with diffuse large B cell lymphoma. The sequenced sample consisted of tumor tissue. The rearrangement uses TRBV15 and TRBJ2-1; D remains ambiguous. The CDR3 protein is CATSRDRSSGNEQFF. DNA for the CDR3: TGTGCCACCAGCAGAGATCGGAGTTCGGGTAATGAGCAGTTCTTC. Full variable domain (missing parts from reference TRBV15 and TRBJ2-1): DAMVIQNPRYQVTQFGKPVTLSCSQTLNHNVMYWYQQKSSQAPKLLFHYYDKDFNNEADTPDNFQSRRPNTSFCFLDIRSPGLGDTAMYLCATSRDRSSGNEQFFGPGTRLTVL.